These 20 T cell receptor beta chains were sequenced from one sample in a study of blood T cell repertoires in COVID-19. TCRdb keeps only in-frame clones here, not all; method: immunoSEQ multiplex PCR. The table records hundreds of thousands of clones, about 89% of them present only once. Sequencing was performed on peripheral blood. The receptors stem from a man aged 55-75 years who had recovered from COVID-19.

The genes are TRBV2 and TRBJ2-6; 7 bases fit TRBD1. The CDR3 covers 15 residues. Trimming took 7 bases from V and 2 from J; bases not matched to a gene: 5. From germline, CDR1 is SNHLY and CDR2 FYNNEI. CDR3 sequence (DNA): TGTGCCAGCACCAAAAGGGGGCCTGGGGCCAACGTCCTGACTTTC. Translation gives CASTKRGPGANVLTF.

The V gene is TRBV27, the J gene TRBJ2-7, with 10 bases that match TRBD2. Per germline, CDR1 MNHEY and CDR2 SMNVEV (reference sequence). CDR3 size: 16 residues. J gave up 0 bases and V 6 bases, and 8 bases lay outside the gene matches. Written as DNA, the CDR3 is TGTGCCAGCAGAAATTTATTAGCGGGGGGCTCCTACGAGCAGTACTTC. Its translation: CASRNLLAGGSYEQYF.

The CDR3 nucleotides read TGCGCCAGCAGCCAAGATGGTAGGAGGATCACAGATACGCAGTATTTT. This gives the protein CASSQDGRRITDTQYF. This rearrangement joins TRBV4-1 to TRBJ2-3; TRBD2 is a possible D gene (5 bases). The germline gives CDR1 MGHRA, CDR2 YSYEKL. This CDR3 is built from 16 residues. V lost 0 bases to trimming and J lost 2 bases, with 12 bases between them.

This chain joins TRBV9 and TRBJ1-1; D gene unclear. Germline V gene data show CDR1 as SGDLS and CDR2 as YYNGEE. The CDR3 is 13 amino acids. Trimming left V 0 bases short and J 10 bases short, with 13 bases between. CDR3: CASSVDGRVRAFF. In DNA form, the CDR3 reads TGTGCCAGCAGCGTAGACGGGAGGGTTCGAGCTTTCTTT.

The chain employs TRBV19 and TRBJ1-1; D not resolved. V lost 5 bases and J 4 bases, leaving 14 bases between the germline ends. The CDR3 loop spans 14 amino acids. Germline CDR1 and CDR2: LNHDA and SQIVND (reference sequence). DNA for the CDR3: TGTGCCAGTAGTGGCCGCGGTCTACCCACTGAAGCTTTCTTT. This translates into CASSGRGLPTEAFF.

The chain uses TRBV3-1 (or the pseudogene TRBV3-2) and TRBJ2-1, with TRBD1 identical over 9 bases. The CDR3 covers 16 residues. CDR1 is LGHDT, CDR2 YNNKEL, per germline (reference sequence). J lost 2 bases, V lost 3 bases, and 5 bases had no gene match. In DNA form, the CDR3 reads TGTGCCAGCAGCCACTTGGGACAGGGACCCTACAATGAGCAGTTCTTC. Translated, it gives CASSHLGQGPYNEQFF.

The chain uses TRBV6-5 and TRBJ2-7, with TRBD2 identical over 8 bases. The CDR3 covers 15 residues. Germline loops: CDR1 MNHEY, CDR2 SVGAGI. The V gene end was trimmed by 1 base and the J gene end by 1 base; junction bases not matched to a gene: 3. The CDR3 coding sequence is TGTGCCAGCAGTTACTTGGCGGGAGGTTCCTACGAGCAGTACTTC. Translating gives CASSYLAGGSYEQYF.

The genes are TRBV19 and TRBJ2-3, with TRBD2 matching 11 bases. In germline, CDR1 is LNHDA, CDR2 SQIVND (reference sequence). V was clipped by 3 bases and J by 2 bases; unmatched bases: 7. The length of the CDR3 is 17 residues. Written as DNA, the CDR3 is TGTGCCAGTAGTATGTGGCTAGCGGGGGGAGTCACAGATACGCAGTATTTT. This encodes CASSMWLAGGVTDTQYF.

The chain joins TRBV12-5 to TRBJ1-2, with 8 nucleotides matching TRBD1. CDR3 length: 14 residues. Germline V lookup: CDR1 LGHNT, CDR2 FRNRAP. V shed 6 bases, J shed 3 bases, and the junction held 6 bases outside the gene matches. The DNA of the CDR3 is TGTGCTAGTGGCAGGGACAGGCTTTACTATGGCTACACCTTC. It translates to CASGRDRLYYGYTF.

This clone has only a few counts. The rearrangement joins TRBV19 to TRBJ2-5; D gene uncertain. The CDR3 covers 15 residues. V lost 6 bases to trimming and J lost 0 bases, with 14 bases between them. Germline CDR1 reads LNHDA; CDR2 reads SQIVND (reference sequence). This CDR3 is CASSSVDGYQETQYF. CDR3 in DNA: TGTGCCAGTAGCTCTGTAGACGGGTACCAAGAGACCCAGTACTTC.

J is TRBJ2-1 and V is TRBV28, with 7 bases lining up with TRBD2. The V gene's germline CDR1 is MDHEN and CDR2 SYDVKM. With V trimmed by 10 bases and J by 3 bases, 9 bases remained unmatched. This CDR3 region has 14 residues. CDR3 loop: CAIQGGVNYNEQFF. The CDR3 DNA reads TGTGCCATTCAGGGAGGGGTCAACTACAATGAGCAGTTCTTC.

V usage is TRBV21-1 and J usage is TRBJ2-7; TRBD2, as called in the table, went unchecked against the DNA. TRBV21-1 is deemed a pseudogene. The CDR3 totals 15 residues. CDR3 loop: CASSKRREGSYEQYF. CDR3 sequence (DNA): TGTGCCAGCAGCAAGAGGCGGGAGGGTTCCTACGAGCAGTACTTC.

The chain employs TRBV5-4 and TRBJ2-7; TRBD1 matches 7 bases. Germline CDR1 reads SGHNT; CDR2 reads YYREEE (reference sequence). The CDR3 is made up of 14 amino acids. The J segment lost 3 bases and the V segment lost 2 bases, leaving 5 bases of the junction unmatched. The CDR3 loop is CASSLTGTVYEQYF. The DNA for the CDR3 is TGTGCCAGCAGCTTAACCGGGACAGTCTACGAGCAGTACTTC.

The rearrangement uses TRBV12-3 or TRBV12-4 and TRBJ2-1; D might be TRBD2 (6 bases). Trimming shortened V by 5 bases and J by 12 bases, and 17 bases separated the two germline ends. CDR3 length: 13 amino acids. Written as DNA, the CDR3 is TGTGCCAGCAGTCTCGGGAGACTCCAAAGGCAGTTCTTC. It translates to CASSLGRLQRQFF.

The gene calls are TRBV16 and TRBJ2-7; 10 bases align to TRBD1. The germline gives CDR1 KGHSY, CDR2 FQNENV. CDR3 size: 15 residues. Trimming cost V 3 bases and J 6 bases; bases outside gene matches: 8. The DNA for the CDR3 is TGTGCCAGCAGCCACGTGGGACAGGGGAGGAGCGAGCAGTACTTC. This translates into CASSHVGQGRSEQYF.

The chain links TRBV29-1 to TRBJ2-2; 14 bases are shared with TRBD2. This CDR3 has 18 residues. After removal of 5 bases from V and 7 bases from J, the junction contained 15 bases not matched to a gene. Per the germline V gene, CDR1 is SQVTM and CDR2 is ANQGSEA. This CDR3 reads CSVPQSQTSGRGVGELFF. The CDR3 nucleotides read TGCAGCGTTCCCCAATCACAGACTAGCGGGAGGGGTGTCGGGGAGCTGTTTTTT.

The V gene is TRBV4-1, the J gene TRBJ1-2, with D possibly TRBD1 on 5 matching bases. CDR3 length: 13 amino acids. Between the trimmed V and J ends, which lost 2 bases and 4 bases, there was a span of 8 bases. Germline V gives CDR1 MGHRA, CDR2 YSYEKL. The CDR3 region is CASSQPDTYGYTF. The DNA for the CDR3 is TGCGCCAGCAGCCAACCGGACACCTATGGCTACACCTTC.

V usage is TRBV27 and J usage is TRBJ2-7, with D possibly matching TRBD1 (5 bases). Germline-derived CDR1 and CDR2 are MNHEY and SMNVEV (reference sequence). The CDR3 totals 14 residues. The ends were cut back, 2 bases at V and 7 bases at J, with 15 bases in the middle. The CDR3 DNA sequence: TGTGCCAGCAGTTTAAAGGGGCCCCGGGCGGAGCAGTACTTC. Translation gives CASSLKGPRAEQYF.

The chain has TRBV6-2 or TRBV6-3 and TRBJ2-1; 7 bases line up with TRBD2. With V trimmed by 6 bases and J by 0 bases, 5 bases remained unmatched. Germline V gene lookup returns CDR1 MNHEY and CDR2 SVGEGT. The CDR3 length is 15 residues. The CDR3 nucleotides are TGTGCCAGCAGCAACCTAGCGGCCTCCTACAATGAGCAGTTCTTC. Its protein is CASSNLAASYNEQFF.

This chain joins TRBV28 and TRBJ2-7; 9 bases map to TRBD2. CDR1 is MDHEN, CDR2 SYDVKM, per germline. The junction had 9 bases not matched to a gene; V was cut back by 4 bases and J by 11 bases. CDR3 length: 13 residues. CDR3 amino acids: CASSSGSGRSEYF. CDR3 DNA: TGTGCCAGCAGTTCGGGTAGCGGGAGATCAGAGTACTTC.